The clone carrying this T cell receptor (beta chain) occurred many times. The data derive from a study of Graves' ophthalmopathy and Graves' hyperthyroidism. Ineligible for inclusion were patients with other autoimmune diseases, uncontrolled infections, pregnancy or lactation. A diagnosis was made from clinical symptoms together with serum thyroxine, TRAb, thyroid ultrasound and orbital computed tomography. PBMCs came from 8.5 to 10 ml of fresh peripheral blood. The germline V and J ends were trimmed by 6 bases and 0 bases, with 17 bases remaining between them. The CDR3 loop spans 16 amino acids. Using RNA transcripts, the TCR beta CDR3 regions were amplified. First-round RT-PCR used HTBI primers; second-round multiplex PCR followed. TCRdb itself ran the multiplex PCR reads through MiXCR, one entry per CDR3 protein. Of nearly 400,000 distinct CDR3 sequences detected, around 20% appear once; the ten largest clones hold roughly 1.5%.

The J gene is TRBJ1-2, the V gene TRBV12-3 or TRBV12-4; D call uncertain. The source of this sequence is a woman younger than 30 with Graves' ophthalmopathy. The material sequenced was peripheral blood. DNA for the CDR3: TGTGCCAGCAGCCCATACCTGACGGACTCTAACTATGGCTACACCTTC. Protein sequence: CASSPYLTDSNYGYTF.